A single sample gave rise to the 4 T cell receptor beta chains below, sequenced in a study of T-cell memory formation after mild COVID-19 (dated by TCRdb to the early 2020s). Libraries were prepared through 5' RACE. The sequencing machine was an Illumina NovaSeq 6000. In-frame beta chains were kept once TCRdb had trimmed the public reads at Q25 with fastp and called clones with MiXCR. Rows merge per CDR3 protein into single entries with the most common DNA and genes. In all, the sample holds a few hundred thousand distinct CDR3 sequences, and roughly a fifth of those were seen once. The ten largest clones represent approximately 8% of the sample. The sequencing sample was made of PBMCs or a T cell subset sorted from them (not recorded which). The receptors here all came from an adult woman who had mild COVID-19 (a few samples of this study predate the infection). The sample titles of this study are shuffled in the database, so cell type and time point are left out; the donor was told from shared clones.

The CDR3 DNA sequence: TGTGCCAGCAGCTTGGGGGAACCGGCAGATACGCAGTATTTT. Its translation: CASSLGEPADTQYF. The J gene is TRBJ2-3, the V gene TRBV7-9, with D possibly called TRBD1 or TRBD2 (5 bases each). V was trimmed by 3 bases and J by 4 bases, leaving 11 bases between them. Germline V gene data show CDR1 as SEHNR and CDR2 as FQNEAQ (reference sequence). The CDR3 totals 14 residues. The variable domain in full, with the rest retrieved from reference TRBV7-9 and TRBJ2-3, is DTGVSQNPRHKITKRGQNVTFRCDPISEHNRLYWYRQTLGQGPEFLTYFQNEAQLEKSRLLSDRFSAERPKGSFSTLEIQRTEQGDSAMYLCASSLGEPADTQYFGPGTRLTVL.

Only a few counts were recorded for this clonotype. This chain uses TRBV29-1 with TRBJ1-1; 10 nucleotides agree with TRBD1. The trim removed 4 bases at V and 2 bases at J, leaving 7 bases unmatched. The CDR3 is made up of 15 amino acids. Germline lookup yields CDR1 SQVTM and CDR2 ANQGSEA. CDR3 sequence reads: CSVVSTGGFNTEAFF. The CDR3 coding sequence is TGCAGCGTTGTCTCGACAGGGGGCTTCAACACTGAAGCTTTCTTT.

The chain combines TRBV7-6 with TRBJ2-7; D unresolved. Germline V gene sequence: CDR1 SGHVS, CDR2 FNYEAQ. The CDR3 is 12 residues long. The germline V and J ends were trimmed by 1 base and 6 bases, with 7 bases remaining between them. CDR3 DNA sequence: TGTGCCAGCAGCTTAGTGGTAGGCGAGCAGTACTTC. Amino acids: CASSLVVGEQYF.

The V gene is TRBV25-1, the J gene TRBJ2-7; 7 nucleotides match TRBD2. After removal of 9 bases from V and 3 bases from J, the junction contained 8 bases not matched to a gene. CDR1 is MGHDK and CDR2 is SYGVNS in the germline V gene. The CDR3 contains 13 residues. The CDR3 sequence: CARRAGLIYEQYF. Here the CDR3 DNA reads TGTGCCAGGAGAGCGGGATTAATCTACGAGCAGTACTTC.